This entry describes one T cell receptor beta chain. Trimming cost V 3 bases and J 4 bases, with 18 bases left between them. The CDR3 totals 16 residues. Germline V lookup: CDR1 MNHEY, CDR2 SMNVEV (reference sequence). Some clones are missing from TCRdb's copy, which holds only in-frame ones; the method was immunoSEQ multiplex PCR. The sample has tens of thousands of clones, about 91% seen once. The data are from a study of T cell changes during pregnancy in multiple sclerosis. This receptor was identified in a female donor with multiple sclerosis, enrolled in a pregnancy study. Here the sequenced sample was CD4+ T cells from peripheral blood mononuclear cells, taken in the first trimester of pregnancy. This rearrangement joins TRBV27 to TRBJ1-2, with D perhaps TRBD1 (5 bases). CDR3 DNA: TGTGCCAGCAGTTTTGGGGCGGGGGAGTTCGGCTATGGCTACACCTTC. Protein: CASSFGAGEFGYGYTF.